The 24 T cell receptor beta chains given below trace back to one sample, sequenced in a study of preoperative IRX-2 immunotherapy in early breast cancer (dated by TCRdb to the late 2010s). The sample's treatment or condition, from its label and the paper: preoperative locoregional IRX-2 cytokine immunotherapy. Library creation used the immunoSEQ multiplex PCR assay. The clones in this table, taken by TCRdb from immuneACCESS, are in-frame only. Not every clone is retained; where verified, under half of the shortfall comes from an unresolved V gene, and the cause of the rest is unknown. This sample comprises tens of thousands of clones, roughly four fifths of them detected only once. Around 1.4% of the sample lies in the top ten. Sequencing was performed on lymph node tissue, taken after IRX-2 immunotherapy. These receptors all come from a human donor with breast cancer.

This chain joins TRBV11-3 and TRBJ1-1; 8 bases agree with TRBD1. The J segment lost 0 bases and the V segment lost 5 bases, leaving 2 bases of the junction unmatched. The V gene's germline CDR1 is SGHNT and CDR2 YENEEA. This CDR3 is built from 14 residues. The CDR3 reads CASSPTGVNTEAFF. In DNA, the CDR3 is TGTGCCAGCAGCCCGACAGGGGTGAACACTGAAGCTTTCTTT.

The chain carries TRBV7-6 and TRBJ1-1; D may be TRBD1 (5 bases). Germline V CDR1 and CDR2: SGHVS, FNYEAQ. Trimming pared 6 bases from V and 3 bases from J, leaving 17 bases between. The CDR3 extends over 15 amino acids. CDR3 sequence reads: CASRRERQGYTEAFF. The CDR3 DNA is TGTGCCAGCAGGCGTGAACGTCAGGGTTACACTGAAGCTTTCTTT.

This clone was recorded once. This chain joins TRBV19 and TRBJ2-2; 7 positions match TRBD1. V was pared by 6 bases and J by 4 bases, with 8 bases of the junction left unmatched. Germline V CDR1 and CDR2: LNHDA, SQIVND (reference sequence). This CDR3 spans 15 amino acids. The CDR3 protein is CASRRQGQSTGELFF. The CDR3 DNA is TGTGCCAGTAGGCGTCAGGGACAGTCCACCGGGGAGCTGTTTTTT.

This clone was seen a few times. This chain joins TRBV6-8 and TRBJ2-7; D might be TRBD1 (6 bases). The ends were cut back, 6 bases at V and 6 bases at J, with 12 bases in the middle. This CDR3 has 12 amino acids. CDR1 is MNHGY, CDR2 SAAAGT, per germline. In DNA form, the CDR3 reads TGTGCCAGCAGGAGGACAGTTGGCGAGCAGTACTTC. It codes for CASRRTVGEQYF.

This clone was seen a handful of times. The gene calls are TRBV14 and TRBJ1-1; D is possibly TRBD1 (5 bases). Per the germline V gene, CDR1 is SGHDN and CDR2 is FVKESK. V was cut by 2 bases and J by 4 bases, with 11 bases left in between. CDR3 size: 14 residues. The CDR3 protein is CASSQSRDGTEAFF. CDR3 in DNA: TGTGCCAGCAGCCAAAGCAGGGATGGCACTGAAGCTTTCTTT. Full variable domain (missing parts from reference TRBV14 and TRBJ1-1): EAGVTQFPSHSVIEKGQTVTLRCDPISGHDNLYWYRRVMGKEIKFLLHFVKESKQDESGMPNNRFLAERTGGTYSTLKVQPAELEDSGVYFCASSQSRDGTEAFFGQGTRLTVV.

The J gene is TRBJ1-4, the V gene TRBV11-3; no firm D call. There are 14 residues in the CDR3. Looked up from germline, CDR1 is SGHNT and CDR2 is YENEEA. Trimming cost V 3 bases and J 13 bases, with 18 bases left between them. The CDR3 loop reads CASSLGWALQSLFF. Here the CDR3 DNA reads TGTGCCAGCAGCTTGGGTTGGGCCCTTCAATCACTGTTTTTT.

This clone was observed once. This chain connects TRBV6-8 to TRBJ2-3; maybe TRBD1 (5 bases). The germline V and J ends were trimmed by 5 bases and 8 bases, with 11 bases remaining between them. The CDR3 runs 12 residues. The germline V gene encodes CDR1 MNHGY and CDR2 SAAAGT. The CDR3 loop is CASSNKDTTQYF. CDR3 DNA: TGTGCCAGCAGTAACAAGGACACTACGCAGTATTTT.

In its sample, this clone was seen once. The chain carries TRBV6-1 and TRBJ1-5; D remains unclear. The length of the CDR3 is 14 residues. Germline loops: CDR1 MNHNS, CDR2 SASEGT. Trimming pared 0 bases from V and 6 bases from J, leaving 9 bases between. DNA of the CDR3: TGTGCCAGCAGTGAAGCGGGGAATCGTCAGCCCCAGCATTTT. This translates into CASSEAGNRQPQHF.

The CDR3 reads CASSLDPVQETQYF. The CDR3 DNA follows: TGTGCCAGCAGCTTAGACCCAGTCCAAGAGACCCAGTACTTC. The rearrangement joins TRBV7-6 to TRBJ2-5; D not resolved. The CDR3 consists of 14 residues. Looked up from germline, CDR1 is SGHVS and CDR2 is FNYEAQ. Trimming stripped 1 base from V and 1 base from J, with 7 bases between.

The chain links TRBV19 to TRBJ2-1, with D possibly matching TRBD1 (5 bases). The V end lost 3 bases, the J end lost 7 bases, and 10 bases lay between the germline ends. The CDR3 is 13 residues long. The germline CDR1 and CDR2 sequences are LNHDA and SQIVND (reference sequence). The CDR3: CASSIRVMNEQFF. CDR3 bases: TGTGCCAGTAGTATCAGGGTGATGAATGAGCAGTTCTTC.

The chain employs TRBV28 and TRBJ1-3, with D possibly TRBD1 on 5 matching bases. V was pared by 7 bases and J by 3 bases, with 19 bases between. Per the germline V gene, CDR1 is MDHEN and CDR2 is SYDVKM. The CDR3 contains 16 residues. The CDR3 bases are TGTGCCAGCACCCTGAGGGGTCGCAGGGTTGGAAACACCATATATTTT. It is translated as CASTLRGRRVGNTIYF.

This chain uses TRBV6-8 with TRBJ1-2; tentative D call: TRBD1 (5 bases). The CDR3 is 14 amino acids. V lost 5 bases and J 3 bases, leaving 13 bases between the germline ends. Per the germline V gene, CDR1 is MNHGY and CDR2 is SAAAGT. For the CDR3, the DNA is TGTGCCAGCAGTGAGCCGGGACCCTACTATGGCTACACCTTC. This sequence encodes CASSEPGPYYGYTF.

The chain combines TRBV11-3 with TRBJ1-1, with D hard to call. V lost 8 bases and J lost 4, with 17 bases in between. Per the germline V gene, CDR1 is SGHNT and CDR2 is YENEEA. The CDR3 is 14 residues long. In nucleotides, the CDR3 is TGTGCCAGCTCCCTCGTGGCCTCAGGCACTGAAGCTTTCTTT. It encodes CASSLVASGTEAFF. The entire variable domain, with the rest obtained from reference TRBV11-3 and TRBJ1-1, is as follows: EAGVVQSPRYKIIEKKQPVAFWCNPISGHNTLYWYLQNLGQGPELLIRYENEEAVDDSQLPKDRFSAERLKGVDSTLKIQPAELGDSAVYLCASSLVASGTEAFFGQGTRLTVV.

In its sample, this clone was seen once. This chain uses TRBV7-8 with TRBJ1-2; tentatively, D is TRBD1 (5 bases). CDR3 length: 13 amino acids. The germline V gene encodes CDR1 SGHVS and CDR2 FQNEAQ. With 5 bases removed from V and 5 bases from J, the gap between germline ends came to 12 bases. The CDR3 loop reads CASSAPQGYGYTF. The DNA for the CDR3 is TGTGCCAGCAGCGCCCCGCAGGGATATGGCTACACCTTC.

The CDR3 region is CASSGGGYTEAFF. The CDR3 DNA is TGCGCCAGCAGTGGTGGGGGGTATACTGAAGCTTTCTTT. The chain uses TRBV10-2 and TRBJ1-1; D perhaps matches TRBD1 (5 bases). V shed 4 bases and J shed 5 bases, with 11 bases lying between them. Germline V CDR1 and CDR2: WSHSY, SAAADI. This CDR3 is built from 13 residues.

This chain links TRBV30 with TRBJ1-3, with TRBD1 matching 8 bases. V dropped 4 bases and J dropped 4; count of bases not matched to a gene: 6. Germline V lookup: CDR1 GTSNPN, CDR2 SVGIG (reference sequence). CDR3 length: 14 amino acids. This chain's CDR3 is CAWKRDRRGNTIYF. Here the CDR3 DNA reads TGTGCCTGGAAACGGGACAGGAGGGGAAACACCATATATTTT.

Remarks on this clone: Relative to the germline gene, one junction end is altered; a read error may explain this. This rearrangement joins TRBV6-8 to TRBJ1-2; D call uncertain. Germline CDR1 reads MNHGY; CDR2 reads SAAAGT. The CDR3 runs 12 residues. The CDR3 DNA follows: TGTGCCATCAGTGGCGGGATTTATGGCTACACCTTC. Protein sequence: CAISGGIYGYTF.

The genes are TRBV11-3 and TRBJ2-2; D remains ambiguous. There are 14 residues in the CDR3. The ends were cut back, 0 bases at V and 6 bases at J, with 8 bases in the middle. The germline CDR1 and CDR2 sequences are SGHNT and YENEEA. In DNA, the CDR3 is TGTGCCAGCAGCTTAGAGAGGTGGTCCGGGGAGCTGTTTTTT. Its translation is CASSLERWSGELFF.

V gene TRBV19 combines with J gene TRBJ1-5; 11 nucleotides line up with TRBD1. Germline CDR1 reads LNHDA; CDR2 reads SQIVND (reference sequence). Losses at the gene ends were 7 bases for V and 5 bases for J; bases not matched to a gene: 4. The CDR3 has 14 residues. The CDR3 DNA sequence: TGTGCCAGTATCGGACAGGGGGCCCATCAGCCCCAGCATTTT. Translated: CASIGQGAHQPQHF.

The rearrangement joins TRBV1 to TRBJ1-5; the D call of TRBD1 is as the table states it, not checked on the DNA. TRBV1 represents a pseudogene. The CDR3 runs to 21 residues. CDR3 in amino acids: CASPGTGGEKNVGYSNQPQHF. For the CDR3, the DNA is TGCGCCAGTCCTGGGACAGGGGGTGAAAAGAACGTCGGATATAGCAATCAGCCCCAGCATTTT.

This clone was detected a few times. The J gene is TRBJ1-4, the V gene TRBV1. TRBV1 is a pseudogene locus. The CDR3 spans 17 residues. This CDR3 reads CASSHGSVALTNEKLFF. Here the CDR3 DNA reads TGCGCCAGCAGCCATGGAAGTGTCGCCCTAACTAATGAAAAACTGTTTTTT.

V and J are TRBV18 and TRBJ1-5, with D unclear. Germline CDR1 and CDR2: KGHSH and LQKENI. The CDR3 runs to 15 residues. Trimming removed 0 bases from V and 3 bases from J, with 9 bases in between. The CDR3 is CASSPPAAPNQPQHF. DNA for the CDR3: TGTGCCAGCTCACCACCGGCAGCTCCCAATCAGCCCCAGCATTTT.

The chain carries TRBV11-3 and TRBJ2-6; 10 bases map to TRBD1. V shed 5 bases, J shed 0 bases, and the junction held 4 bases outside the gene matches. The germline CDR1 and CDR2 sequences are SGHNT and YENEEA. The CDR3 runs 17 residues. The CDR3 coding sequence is TGTGCCAGCAGCATAGGACAGGGGGTCTCTGGGGCCAACGTCCTGACTTTC. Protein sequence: CASSIGQGVSGANVLTF.

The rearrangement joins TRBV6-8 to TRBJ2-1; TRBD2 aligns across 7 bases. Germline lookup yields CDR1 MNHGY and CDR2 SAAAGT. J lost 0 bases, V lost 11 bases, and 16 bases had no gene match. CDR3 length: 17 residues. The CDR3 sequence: CAFHVDLGGSSYNEQFF. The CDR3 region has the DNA TGTGCCTTTCACGTCGACCTCGGGGGGAGCTCCTACAATGAGCAGTTCTTC.